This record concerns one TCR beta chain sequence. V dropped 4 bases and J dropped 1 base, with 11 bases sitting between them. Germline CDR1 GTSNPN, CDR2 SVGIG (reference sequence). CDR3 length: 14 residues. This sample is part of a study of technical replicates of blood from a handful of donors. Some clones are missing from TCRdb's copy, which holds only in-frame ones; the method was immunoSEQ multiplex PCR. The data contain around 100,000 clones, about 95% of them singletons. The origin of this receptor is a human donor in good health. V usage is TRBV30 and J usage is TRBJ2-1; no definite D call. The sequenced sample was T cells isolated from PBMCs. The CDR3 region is CAWTSSASYNEQFF. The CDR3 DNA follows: TGTGCCTGGACTTCCAGCGCTTCCTACAATGAGCAGTTCTTC.